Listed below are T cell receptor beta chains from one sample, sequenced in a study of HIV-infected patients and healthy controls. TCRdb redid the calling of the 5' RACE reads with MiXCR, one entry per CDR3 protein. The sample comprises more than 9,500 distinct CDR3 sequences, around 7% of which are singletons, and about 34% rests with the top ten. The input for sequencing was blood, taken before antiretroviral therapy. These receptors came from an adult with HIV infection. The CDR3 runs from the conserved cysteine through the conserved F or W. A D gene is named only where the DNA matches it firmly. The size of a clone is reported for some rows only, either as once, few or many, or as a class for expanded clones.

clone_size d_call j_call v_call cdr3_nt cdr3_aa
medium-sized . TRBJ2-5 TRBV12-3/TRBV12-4 TGTGCCAGCAGTTTCGGGGACACCCAAGAGACCCAGTACTTC CASSFGDTQETQYF
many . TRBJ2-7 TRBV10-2 TGCGCCAGCAGTGCCCAAGGATACGAGCAGTACTTC CASSAQGYEQYF
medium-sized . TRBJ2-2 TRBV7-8 TGTGCCAGCAGCTTAGCGGCAGGGCGGTACGGCGGGGAGCTGTTTTTT CASSLAAGRYGGELFF
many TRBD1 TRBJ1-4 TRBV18 TGTGCCAGCTCACCCCGACAGGGTCGCTTCGGTGAAAAACTGTTTTTT CASSPRQGRFGEKLFF
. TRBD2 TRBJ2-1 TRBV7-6 TGTGCCAGCAGCACCCGGACTAGCGGCTACAATGAGCAGTTCTTC CASSTRTSGYNEQFF
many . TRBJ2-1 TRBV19 TGTGCCAGTAGTCCCTGGGAGATAGCCGAGCATGAGCAGTTCTTC CASSPWEIAEHEQFF
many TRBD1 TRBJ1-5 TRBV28 TGTGCCAGCAGTCCCCGGGACAGTGGTCAGCCCCAGCATTTT CASSPRDSGQPQHF
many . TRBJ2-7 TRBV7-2 TGTGCCAGCAGCCCCTATCCTGGGTACGAGCAGTACTTC CASSPYPGYEQYF
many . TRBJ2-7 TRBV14 TGTGCCAGCAGCCGGGTTTGGCAGGGACGATACGAGCAGTACTTC CASSRVWQGRYEQYF
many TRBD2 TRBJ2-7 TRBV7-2 TGTGCCAGCAGGCGGGGGGCGGGTCTTACCTACGAGCAGTACTTC CASRRGAGLTYEQYF
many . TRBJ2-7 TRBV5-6 TGTGCCAGCAGACATCCCGGGCACGAGCAGTACTTC CASRHPGHEQYF
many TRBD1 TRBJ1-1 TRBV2 TGTGCCAGCAGCAGACAGGGGAACACTGAAGCTTTCTTT CASSRQGNTEAFF
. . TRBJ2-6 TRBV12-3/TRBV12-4 TGTGCCAGCAGTTCGAGGGACTTTTCTGGGGCCAACGTCCTGACTTTC CASSSRDFSGANVLTF
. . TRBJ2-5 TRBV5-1 TGCGCCAGCAGCTCTACCGCCACTCAAGAGACCCAGTACTTC CASSSTATQETQYF
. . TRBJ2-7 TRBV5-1 TGCGCCAGCAGCTATGGGTACGAGCAGTACTTC CASSYGYEQYF
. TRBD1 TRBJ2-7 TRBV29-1 TGCAGCGTCGAAGGGACAGACTTCTACGAGCAGTACTTC CSVEGTDFYEQYF
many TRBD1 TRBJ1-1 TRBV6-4 TGTGCCAGCAGTGAGGACCCGGGACAGGGCAACACTGAAGCTTTCTTT CASSEDPGQGNTEAFF
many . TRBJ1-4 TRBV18 TGTGCCAGCTCACCACAGAACAGCCTTAATGAAAAACTGTTTTTT CASSPQNSLNEKLFF
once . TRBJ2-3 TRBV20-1 TGCAGTGCTTCTCTAGCTGGCGCAGATACGCAGTATTTT CSASLAGADTQYF
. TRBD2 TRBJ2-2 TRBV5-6 TGTGCCAGCCGTGGACTAGCGGGGGGTAGCACCGGGGAGCTGTTTTTT CASRGLAGGSTGELFF
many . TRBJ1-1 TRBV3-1 TGTGCCAGCAGCCAAGCTATCACCACTGAAGCTTTCTTT CASSQAITTEAFF
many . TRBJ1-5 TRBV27 TGTGCCAGCAGTTTAAATAGGGATCAGCCCCAGCATTTT CASSLNRDQPQHF
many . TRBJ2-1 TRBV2 TGTGCCAGCAGGCCCGACGAGAGGTATGAGCAGTTCTTC CASRPDERYEQFF
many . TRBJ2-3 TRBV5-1 TGCGCCAGCAGCTTGGCCCGGACGGCTACTATCACAGATACGCAGTATTTT CASSLARTATITDTQYF
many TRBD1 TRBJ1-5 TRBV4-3 TGCGCCAGCAGCCAAGATTGGACAGGGCGGGGGTATCAGCCCCAGCATTTT CASSQDWTGRGYQPQHF
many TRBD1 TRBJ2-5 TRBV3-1 TGTGCCAGCAGCCAAGCAGGGGGATCGTACCAAGAGACCCAGTACTTC CASSQAGGSYQETQYF
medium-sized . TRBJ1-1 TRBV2 TGTGCCAGCAGTGAGGGCCTGAATATGAACACTGAAGCTTTCTTT CASSEGLNMNTEAFF
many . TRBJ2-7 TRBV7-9 TGTGCCAGCAGCCCCTTGGGTAGCTCCTACGAGCAGTACTTC CASSPLGSSYEQYF
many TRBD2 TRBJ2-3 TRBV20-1 TGCAGTGTAGCGGGGGGAGGCACAGATACGCAGTATTTT CSVAGGGTDTQYF
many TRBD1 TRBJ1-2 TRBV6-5 TGTGCCAGCAGGTCGGGACAGAACAACTATGGCTACACCTTC CASRSGQNNYGYTF
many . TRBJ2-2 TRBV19 TGTGCCAGTAGACCCATGGGCACCGGGGAGCTGTTTTTT CASRPMGTGELFF
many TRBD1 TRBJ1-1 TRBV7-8 TGTGCCAGCAGCCCGGACAGGGGACGGGGCGAAGCTTTCTTT CASSPDRGRGEAFF
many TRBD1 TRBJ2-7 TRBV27 TGTGCCAGCAGTTTACAGGGGGCCTACGAGCAGTACTTC CASSLQGAYEQYF
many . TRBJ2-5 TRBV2 TGTGCCAGCAGGGGGGACGGAAAAGAGACCCAGTACTTC CASRGDGKETQYF
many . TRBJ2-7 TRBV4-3 TGCGCCAGCAGCCAAGATCGAACAGGAGGCTACGAGCAGTACTTC CASSQDRTGGYEQYF
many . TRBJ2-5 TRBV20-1 TGCAGTGCTACCCCCGGGGCCTCACGGGGGACCCAGTACTTC CSATPGASRGTQYF
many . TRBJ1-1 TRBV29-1 TGCAGCGTTGAAAGAGGACGAGGCCCTGAAGCTTTCTTT CSVERGRGPEAFF
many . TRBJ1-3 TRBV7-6 TGTGCCAGCAGCTTATGGCAGGGAGTCACTGGAAACACCATATATTTT CASSLWQGVTGNTIYF
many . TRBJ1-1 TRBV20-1 TGCAGTGCTGAGGACTTCTCGAACACTGAAGCTTTCTTT CSAEDFSNTEAFF
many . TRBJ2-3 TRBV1 TGCACCAGCAGCCAAGATAGGACCGAGACTACTAGCACAGATACGCAGTATTTT CTSSQDRTETTSTDTQYF
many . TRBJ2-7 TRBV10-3 TGTGCCATCGGTGGCGGCGAGGGGTACGAGCAGTACTTC CAIGGGEGYEQYF
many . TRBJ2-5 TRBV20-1 TGCAGTGCTAGAGAGGCGGGGACGATCAGCCAAGAGACCCAGTACTTC CSAREAGTISQETQYF
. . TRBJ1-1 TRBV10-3 TGTGCCATCAGAGCAGGGGCCCTTAAGGCTGAAGCTTTCTTT CAIRAGALKAEAFF
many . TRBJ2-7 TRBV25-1 TGTGCCAGCGCCTGGACCACCCATGACGAGCAGTACTTC CASAWTTHDEQYF
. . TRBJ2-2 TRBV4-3 TGCGCCAGCAGCCAAAAACCTCAGGGGGGAACAGGGAATACCGGGGAGCTGTTTTTT CASSQKPQGGTGNTGELFF
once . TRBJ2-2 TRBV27 TGTGCCAGCATGGGGGAACAGCTGAACACCGGGGAGCTGTTTTTT CASMGEQLNTGELFF
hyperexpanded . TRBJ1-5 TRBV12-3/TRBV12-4 TGTGCCAGCAGACCTGACAGCGGCGGCAATCAGCCCCAGCATTTT CASRPDSGGNQPQHF
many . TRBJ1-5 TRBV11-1 TGTGCCAGCAGCCCCCGGGGCAGCAATCAGCCCCAGCATTTT CASSPRGSNQPQHF
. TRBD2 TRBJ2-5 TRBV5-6 TGTGCCAGCAGCTTGTTAGCGGGGGGGCGGGAGACCCAGTACTTC CASSLLAGGRETQYF
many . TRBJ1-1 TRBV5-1 TGCGCCAGCAGCTTGGCCACCAATGACGGGAACACTGAAGCTTTCTTT CASSLATNDGNTEAFF